These 2 T cell receptor beta chains were all obtained from the same sample, sequenced in a study of cytomegalovirus exposure and HLA in healthy donors. Primers for the PCR totalled 60 Vbeta and 13 Jbeta. Sequencing used immunoSEQ multiplex PCR; TCRdb keeps in-frame clones, though not all of them. The sample carries more than 65,000 clones, around four fifths recorded once. The sample was PBMCs. These receptors were obtained from a woman in her forties or fifties in good health and CMV-seropositive.

The rearrangement uses TRBV11-3 and TRBJ1-2, with D perhaps matching TRBD1 (6 bases). From germline, CDR1 is SGHNT and CDR2 YENEEA. The V end lost 1 base, the J end lost 5 bases, and 8 bases lay between the germline ends. The CDR3 contains 13 residues. The CDR3 protein is CASSLVQGYGYTF. Written as DNA, the CDR3 is TGTGCCAGCAGCTTAGTTCAGGGGTATGGCTACACCTTC.

The J gene is TRBJ2-3, the V gene TRBV27, with 9 bases identical to TRBD1. The CDR3 spans 15 residues. Germline V gene sequence: CDR1 MNHEY, CDR2 SMNVEV (reference sequence). The ends lost 1 base at V and 6 bases at J; junction bases unmatched: 5. DNA of the CDR3: TGTGCCAGCAGTTTATGGGGGACAGGGAGGGATACGCAGTATTTT. Translated, it gives CASSLWGTGRDTQYF.